Sequencing of this T cell receptor beta chain was carried out in a study of blood T cell repertoires in COVID-19 (dated by TCRdb to about 2020). Broadly, across the study: Samples covering the acute and convalescent phases of COVID-19 were provided by collaborators in the United States, Italy and Spain. Where available, HLA class I and class II types were obtained from metadata supplied by the sample provider rather than from assay-based typing. The samples were drawn from two sources: the first 160 participants of the ongoing ImmuneRACE study, and fewer than 1,500 subjects contributed by 6 global collaborators. The repertoires were released in a freely available public database meant as a resource for research on the immune response to SARS-CoV-2. Nearly every sample came with metadata listing a de-identified subject ID, COVID-19 status, age in years and sex. Deeply sampled blood TCRbeta repertoires from subjects exposed to, actively infected with, or recovered from COVID-19 were included in the dataset. The material from the prospective study consisted of cDNA or gDNA derived from T cells, B-cell-depleted T cells, or PBMCs.

Notes on this clone: Its target antigen remains unknown. It has no much larger one-base neighbor in the sample; base qualities were not kept.

The CDR3 starts with the cysteine, ends with the phenylalanine, and has 13 residues. Only CDR3 DNA remains: 39 bases, in frame from the first base. CDR1 and CDR2, per the germline V gene, are WSHSY and SAAADI. Trimming removed 4 bases from V and 3 bases from J, leaving 7 bases between the germline ends. Overall results and qualifications from the work: How much clinical and demographic metadata was included differed by source and by participant, and the metadata was provided uncurated.

Whole blood was collected in K2EDTA tubes by collaborating institutions according to the institutions' own protocols. For TCRbeta analysis, collaborators shipped samples as frozen whole blood, isolated PBMCs, or DNA extracted from either of those sample types. The immunoSEQ Assay, a bias-controlled multiplex PCR, was used to amplify TCRbeta CDR3 regions from genomic DNA. The authors' analysis ran thus. Within the assay, amplification of reference gene primers was used to estimate how many nucleated cells each sample contained. To quantify the absolute abundance of each unique TCRbeta CDR3 rearrangement, sequence reads were collapsed and filtered. For each sample, productive Simpson clonality was calculated as the square root of Simpson's diversity index over productive rearrangements. Drawn from immuneACCESS, this table holds only the in-frame rearrangements with V and J called that TCRdb kept. Clones are partly lost; checked studies trace under half to an unresolved V gene and leave the rest unexplained. The DNA was the basis for D and trimming; V, J and clone size are from that table. The sample contains under 200,000 clones, 75% to 90% of them found a single time. The top ten hold approximately 6.9% of the sample.

Sequencing was carried out using peripheral blood. Rearrangement joined TRBV10-2 to TRBJ1-5; the D region possibly corresponds to TRBD1 (6 bases align). This receptor was taken from a man in his sixties with acute or convalescent COVID-19. The CDR3 protein sequence reads: CASSAGDNQPQHF. The DNA sequence follows: TGCGCCAGCAGTGCAGGGGACAATCAGCCCCAGCATTTT.